This T cell receptor beta chain was obtained from a study of shared clonotypes between healthy human individuals. Study-wide results and limits: Clonotypes shared by all four donors outscored non-shared clonotypes in generation probability. Several donors had roughly 5% of their naive CD4 clonotypes in common. Naive subsets generally exceeded memory subsets in estimated richness.

Sequenced by immunoSEQ multiplex PCR; TCRdb stores in-frame clones only, minus some. The table has under 1,900,000 clones, approximately 98.5% seen once; the top ten hold roughly 0.36%. The length of the CDR3 is 15 residues. The V segment lost 4 bases and the J segment 0 bases; nucleotides outside the gene matches: 9. Looked up from germline, CDR1 is SQVTM and CDR2 is ANQGSEA. Turning to this clone: Its antigen is unidentified.

The sequence was obtained from a man in his thirties or forties in good health. The chain employs TRBV29-1 and TRBJ2-7; 7 nucleotides line up with TRBD1. The sample was naive CD4+ T cells sorted from blood. As to subset: CD45RA+ positively selected. The CDR3 region has the DNA TGCAGCGTTGGTCGTGGGACAGTTCCCTCCTACGAGCAGTACTTC. Translation: CSVGRGTVPSYEQYF.